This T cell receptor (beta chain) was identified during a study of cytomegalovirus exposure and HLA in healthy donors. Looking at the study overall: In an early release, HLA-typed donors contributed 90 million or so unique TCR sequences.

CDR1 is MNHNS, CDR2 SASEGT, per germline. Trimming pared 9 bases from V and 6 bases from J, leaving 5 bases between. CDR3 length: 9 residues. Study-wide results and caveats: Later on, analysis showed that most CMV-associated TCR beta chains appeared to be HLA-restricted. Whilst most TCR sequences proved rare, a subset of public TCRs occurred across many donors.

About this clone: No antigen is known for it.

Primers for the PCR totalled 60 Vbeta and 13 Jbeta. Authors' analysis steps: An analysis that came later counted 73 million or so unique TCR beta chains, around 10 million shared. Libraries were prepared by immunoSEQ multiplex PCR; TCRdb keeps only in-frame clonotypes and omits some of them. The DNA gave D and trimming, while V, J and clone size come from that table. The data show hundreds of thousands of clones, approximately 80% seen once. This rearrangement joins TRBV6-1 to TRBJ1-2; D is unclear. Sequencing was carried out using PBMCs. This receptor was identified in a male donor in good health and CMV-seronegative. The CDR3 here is CARADGYTF. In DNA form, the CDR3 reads TGTGCCAGGGCGGATGGCTACACCTTC.